The rows below give T cell receptor beta chains drawn from one sample of a study of cytotoxic CD8 clonotypes in ibrutinib-treated CLL. Measured with immunoSEQ multiplex PCR; TCRdb has only the in-frame clones, and not every one. Altogether approximately 200,000 clones are present, approximately 68% being singletons, with the ten largest covering roughly 13%. The sequencing here drew on PBMCs, taken after 24 months of ibrutinib treatment. The receptors were sampled from a human donor with chronic lymphocytic leukemia. The CDR3 runs from the conserved cysteine through the conserved F or W. The D gene is left open where the match is weak. Not all rows give a size; the values are once, few, many and, for expanded clones, a class.

clone size,V gene,D gene,J gene,CDR3 protein,CDR3 DNA
few,TRBV18,TRBD1,TRBJ2-7,CASSLTSGTETYEQYF,TGTGCCAGCTCACTCACTTCCGGGACAGAGACTTACGAGCAGTACTTC
NA,TRBV6-6,NA,TRBJ2-5,CASSYSRPAEGETQYF,TGTGCCAGCAGTTACTCGAGACCGGCGGAAGGCGAGACCCAGTACTTC
NA,TRBV13,TRBD2,TRBJ2-5,CASSPRGSGETQYF,TGTGCCAGCAGCCCTCGCGGGAGTGGGGAGACCCAGTACTTC
NA,TRBV19,TRBD2,TRBJ2-3,CASSIFGLAGDFTYTQYF,TGTGCCAGTAGTATATTTGGACTAGCGGGAGACTTCACATATACGCAGTATTTT
few,TRBV7-9,NA,TRBJ1-2,CASTETGNPSGYGYTF,TGTGCCAGCACCGAAACAGGGAATCCGTCCGGCTATGGCTACACCTTC
once,TRBV9,NA,TRBJ2-7,CASSVDSAYEQYF,TGTGCCAGCAGCGTAGATTCAGCCTACGAGCAGTACTTC
NA,TRBV6-1,NA,TRBJ1-1,CASASGHWNTEAFF,TGTGCCAGCGCTTCCGGACACTGGAACACTGAAGCTTTCTTT
NA,TRBV18,TRBD1,TRBJ2-7,CASSQRTGPYEQYF,TGTGCCAGCTCACAGAGGACAGGTCCCTACGAGCAGTACTTC
NA,TRBV4-1,NA,TRBJ2-7,CASSQDGGYNEQYF,TGCGCCAGCAGCCAAGATGGAGGTTACAACGAGCAGTACTTC
NA,TRBV4-3,TRBD1,TRBJ2-7,CASSQGTGGSYEQYF,TGCGCCAGCAGCCAGGGGACAGGCGGGTCCTACGAGCAGTACTTC
NA,TRBV19,NA,TRBJ2-2,CASSILAGLTGELFF,TGTGCCAGTAGTATCCTCGCAGGGCTGACCGGGGAGCTGTTTTTT
NA,TRBV5-6,TRBD2,TRBJ2-5,CASSLRGRAHDQYF,TGTGCCAGCAGCTTACGCGGGAGGGCCCATGACCAGTACTTC
NA,TRBV6-5,TRBD1,TRBJ2-5,CASSAAFDRGETQYF,TGTGCCAGCAGCGCCGCTTTCGACAGGGGCGAGACCCAGTACTTC
once,TRBV4-3,NA,TRBJ2-1,CASSASGTASAGGHYSYNEQFF,TGCGCCAGCAGCGCAAGCGGCACGGCTAGCGCAGGGGGGCACTACTCCTACAATGAGCAGTTCTTC
NA,TRBV9,TRBD2,TRBJ2-7,CASRPGLAGPYEQYF,TGTGCCAGCAGACCTGGACTAGCGGGGCCCTACGAGCAGTACTTC
NA,TRBV30,NA,TRBJ2-7,CAWSGGGSSYEQYF,TGTGCCTGGAGTGGGGGAGGTAGCTCCTACGAGCAGTACTTC
NA,TRBV5-1,TRBD2,TRBJ2-1,CASSLGWTSGRKTDNEQFF,TGCGCCAGCAGCTTGGGGTGGACTAGCGGGAGAAAAACCGACAATGAGCAGTTCTTC
once,TRBV7-9,NA,TRBJ1-2,CASTTWDTSNYGYTF,TGTGCCAGCACCACGTGGGACACATCTAACTATGGCTACACCTTC
NA,TRBV2,TRBD2,TRBJ2-3,CATKQREGDTQYF,TGTGCCACGAAACAGCGGGAGGGAGATACGCAGTATTTT
once,TRBV7-2,TRBD2,TRBJ2-1,CASSRTSGSDNEQFF,TGTGCCAGCAGCAGGACTAGCGGGAGCGACAATGAGCAGTTCTTC
NA,TRBV7-2,NA,TRBJ2-7,CASSLEYEQYF,TGTGCCAGCAGCTTAGAATACGAGCAGTACTTC
NA,TRBV27,NA,TRBJ2-7,CASSWGVRALEQYF,TGTGCCAGCAGTTGGGGAGTTAGGGCCCTCGAGCAGTACTTC
few,TRBV11-2,NA,TRBJ1-2,CASSLGTSYGYTF,TGTGCCAGCAGCTTAGGAACAAGCTATGGCTACACCTTC
NA,TRBV7-3,NA,TRBJ2-1,CASSRPGQTNEQFF,TGTGCCAGCAGCCGACCGGGACAAACAAATGAGCAGTTCTTC
NA,TRBV7-8,TRBD2,TRBJ2-7,CASSPSGSSYEQYF,TGTGCCAGCAGCCCTAGCGGGAGTTCCTACGAGCAGTACTTC
NA,TRBV28,TRBD2,TRBJ2-7,CASRSSGRGYEQYF,TGTGCCAGCAGATCTAGCGGGAGAGGCTACGAGCAGTACTTC
NA,TRBV7-2,NA,TRBJ1-1,CASSLPGNTEAFF,TGTGCCAGCAGCCTCCCAGGCAACACCGAAGCTTTCTTT
few,TRBV7-8,TRBD2,TRBJ2-7,CASSLGAAGTSGRPREQYF,TGTGCCAGCAGCTTAGGGGCGGCCGGGACTAGCGGGAGGCCCCGCGAGCAGTACTTC
NA,TRBV9,TRBD2,TRBJ2-1,CASSEGLESHNEQFF,TGTGCCAGCAGCGAGGGACTAGAGTCCCACAATGAGCAGTTCTTC
NA,TRBV28,NA,TRBJ2-3,CASSLGGTDTQYF,TGTGCCAGCAGTTTGGGGGGTACAGATACGCAGTATTTT
NA,TRBV27,NA,TRBJ2-1,CASSYGDPSYNEQFF,TGTGCCAGCAGTTACGGGGACCCATCTTACAATGAGCAGTTCTTC
NA,TRBV28,NA,TRBJ2-7,CASSGSAAYEQYF,TGTGCCAGCAGTGGTAGCGCAGCCTACGAGCAGTACTTC
NA,TRBV7-9,TRBD2,TRBJ2-3,CASSSDKGLAGVSDTQYF,TGTGCCAGCAGCTCCGACAAAGGACTAGCGGGAGTGTCAGATACGCAGTATTTT
NA,TRBV7-8,NA,TRBJ2-7,CASSRTGTPTYEQYF,TGTGCCAGCAGCAGAACCGGGACACCAACCTACGAGCAGTACTTC
NA,TRBV6-6,TRBD2,TRBJ2-1,CASSQLAGVGNEQFF,TGTGCCAGCAGCCAATTAGCGGGAGTGGGGAATGAGCAGTTCTTC